This TCR beta chain stems from a study of blood T cells in healthy people across ages. J was trimmed by 7 bases and V by 2 bases; bases with no gene match: 9. The CDR3 extends over 15 amino acids. Germline-derived CDR1 and CDR2 are MNHNY and SVGAGI (reference sequence). With a J-beta primer mix and a sample-barcoded 5' primer, a second PCR ran roughly 6 to 11 cycles. TCRdb re-called the 5' RACE reads with MiXCR, one entry per CDR3 protein. This sample has about 1,500,000 distinct CDR3 sequences, with 40% to 50% found just once. Sequenced material: blood. This receptor was obtained from a woman in her late teens or twenties in good health. The chain carries TRBV6-6 and TRBJ1-2; TRBD1 agrees at 8 bases. CDR3 in DNA: TGTGCCAGCAGTTACCCCGACAGGACAGGGATTGGCTACACCTTC. Translation: CASSYPDRTGIGYTF.